The entry below describes one TCR beta chain. Its antigen is not identified. This CDR3 contains 16 residues. The ends were cut back, 0 bases at V and 6 bases at J, with 16 bases in the middle. CDR1 and CDR2 (germline): SGDLS, YYNGEE. The entry originates in a study of beta chain features in type 1 diabetes. Study findings and constraints: In the patient group, naive, central memory and Treg TCRB repertoires seemed more alike than in the healthy donor group. Type 1 diabetes patients showed a moderate but significant shortening of TCRB CDR3s in all four CD4+ subsets.

Per donor, one heparinised blood draw averaged around 110 mL. The isolated RNA, all of it, was reverse transcribed, so expressed TCRB transcripts were what got sequenced. Sequencing was performed with immunoSEQ multiplex PCR; in TCRdb, only in-frame clones are kept and a portion is missing. The sample yields over 150,000 clones, about 8.1% seen once. This sequence originates from a woman younger than 30 with type 1 diabetes. Input material: central memory CD4+ T cells from blood. The chain is built from TRBV9 and TRBJ2-1; weak D call: TRBD2 (6 bases). The CDR3 here is CASSVGRTTLSNEQFF. The DNA of the CDR3 is TGTGCCAGCAGCGTAGGCCGGACTACACTGAGCAATGAGCAGTTCTTC.